A selection of T cell receptor beta chains follows, all from one sample in a study of blood T cell repertoires in COVID-19. Using immunoSEQ multiplex PCR, the repertoire was profiled, and TCRdb retains in-frame clones only, with some absent. This sample yields some 270,000 clones, of which over 75% are seen a single time; 3.1% belongs to the top ten. Sequenced sample: PBMCs or T cells enriched from blood (not recorded which). These receptors came from a woman in her thirties or forties who had been exposed to COVID-19. The CDR3 runs from the conserved cysteine through the conserved F or W. D genes are given only for firm matches. Expanded clones get a size class; other rows say once, few or many, or leave the size out.

TRBJ1-1 14 NA TRBD1 TRBV5-1 TGTGCCAGCAGCACAGGACAGGGAGAGACTGAAGCTTTCTTT CASSTGQGETEAFF
TRBJ2-7 15 NA TRBD2 TRBV10-3 TGTGCCATCAGGGGGGGACTAGCGGACTCCTACGAGCAGTACTTC CAIRGGLADSYEQYF
TRBJ1-5 13 NA NA TRBV12-3/TRBV12-4 TGTGCCAGCACCCCGGGGGGTACTCAGCCCCAGCATTTT CASTPGGTQPQHF
TRBJ2-1 12 NA NA TRBV6-5 TGTGCCAGCAACGCCGGGAGCAATGAGCAGTTCTTC CASNAGSNEQFF
TRBJ2-1 14 NA TRBD2 TRBV7-9 TGTGCCAGCACCACGGCTAGCGGGAGTAATGAGCAGTTCTTC CASTTASGSNEQFF
TRBJ2-2 16 NA TRBD2 TRBV5-1 TGCGCCAGCAGCTATCTAGCGGGGAGTTTCACCGGGGAGCTGTTTTTT CASSYLAGSFTGELFF
TRBJ2-2 15 once TRBD2 TRBV5-1 TGCGCCAGCAGCTTGGCTCTGGGGGGGACCGGGGAGCTGTTTTTT CASSLALGGTGELFF
TRBJ2-5 12 NA NA TRBV7-6 TGTGCCAGCAGCTCGACGGGGGGCGGGTTATACTTC CASSSTGGGLYF
TRBJ1-6 16 few TRBD1 TRBV4-3 TGCGCCAGCAGCCAAGGGGGAGGACAGGGGAATTCACCCCTCCACTTT CASSQGGGQGNSPLHF
TRBJ1-6 15 NA NA TRBV9 TGTGCCAGCAGCGAGGACAGTTTTTATAATTCACCCCTCCACTTT CASSEDSFYNSPLHF
TRBJ2-1 18 NA TRBD2 TRBV6-2/TRBV6-3 TGTGCCAGCAGTTACTCAATAGCGGGGGTTTCCTCCTACAATGAGCAGTTCTTC CASSYSIAGVSSYNEQFF
TRBJ1-2 12 NA TRBD1 TRBV4-2 TGTGCCAGCAGCCCAGGGACAGGGGTCCACACCTTC CASSPGTGVHTF
TRBJ1-2 13 NA NA TRBV12-3/TRBV12-4 TGTGCCAGCAGTTTAGGCTTCGGGGTAGGCTACACCTTC CASSLGFGVGYTF
TRBJ1-2 15 NA NA TRBV28 TGTGCCAGCAGACCGGCCGGGGGAGGAGACTATGGCTACACCTTC CASRPAGGGDYGYTF
TRBJ2-3 16 NA TRBD1 TRBV10-1 TGCGCCAGCATAAGCTCACCCGGACAGGCGGCAGATACGCAGTATTTT CASISSPGQAADTQYF
TRBJ2-1 19 NA TRBD2 TRBV19 TGTGCCAGTAGGAGCGCCGGGACAGGGGGACTAGCGGGGAGCGATGAGCAGTTCTTC CASRSAGTGGLAGSDEQFF
TRBJ1-2 14 NA NA TRBV5-4 TGTGCCAGCAGCTTGGGGGGGGTGAGCTATGGCTACACCTTC CASSLGGVSYGYTF
TRBJ1-1 14 NA NA TRBV11-1 TGTGCCAGCAGCTTCAACGGGTTGAACACTGAAGCTTTCTTT CASSFNGLNTEAFF
TRBJ2-5 15 NA NA TRBV21-1 TGTGTCAGCAGCCCGAAAGACAGGGGCGGAGCGACCCAGTACTTC CVSSPKDRGGATQYF
TRBJ2-7 13 NA TRBD1 TRBV6-5 TGTGCCAGCAGTCACGGACAGGGGTCGAAGCAGTACTTC CASSHGQGSKQYF
TRBJ1-3 15 NA NA TRBV4-3 TGCGCCAGCAGCCAAGAATTAGGGGCTGGAAACACCATATATTTT CASSQELGAGNTIYF
TRBJ2-1 17 NA TRBD2 TRBV7-8 TGTGCCAGCAGCTTTCGGACTAGCGGAGAGTCCTACAATGAGCAGTTCTTC CASSFRTSGESYNEQFF
TRBJ2-7 12 NA NA TRBV20-1 TGCAGTGCTAGTGGCAGGGGCCACGAGCAGTACTTC CSASGRGHEQYF
TRBJ2-5 13 NA NA TRBV11-2 TGTGCCAGCAGCTCACAGGTACTGGAGACCCAGTACTTC CASSSQVLETQYF
TRBJ2-2 14 NA NA TRBV4-3 TGCGCCAGCAGCCAGGGGGCCCTAGCCGGGGAGCTGTTTTTT CASSQGALAGELFF
TRBJ1-1 16 once TRBD1 TRBV27 TGTGCCAGCAGTTCAGACAGGGGGCTAGGGAACACTGAAGCTTTCTTT CASSSDRGLGNTEAFF
TRBJ1-2 16 NA NA TRBV11-2 TGTGCCAGCAGCGCCCCGGGACACCGCTTTTTCGATGGCTACACCTTC CASSAPGHRFFDGYTF
TRBJ2-2 15 NA NA TRBV7-8 TGTGCCAGCAGCGTACGACAGGTTTCAACCGGGGAGCTGTTTTTT CASSVRQVSTGELFF
TRBJ2-3 18 NA TRBD2 TRBV19 TGTGCCAGTAGTAGCCCCGGTGAGCGAGCGGGGCTCACAGATACGCAGTATTTT CASSSPGERAGLTDTQYF
TRBJ1-1 14 once NA TRBV30 TGTGCCTGGAGTGTGGGCAGCCAAAACACTGAAGCTTTCTTT CAWSVGSQNTEAFF
TRBJ1-3 13 NA TRBD1 TRBV10-3 TGTGCCAGCCACAGGGGGGCCGGAAACACCATATATTTT CASHRGAGNTIYF
TRBJ2-2 16 NA TRBD2 TRBV5-1 TGCGCCAGCAGCTTGGCCGGGGGGGTAAACACCGGGGAGCTGTTTTTT CASSLAGGVNTGELFF
TRBJ1-1 15 NA NA TRBV6-5 TGTGCCAGCAGTTACTCGCGGCAGATAAGAACTGAAGCTTTCTTT CASSYSRQIRTEAFF
TRBJ2-3 12 NA NA TRBV7-2 TGTGCCAGCAGCCCGGCTAGGGATACGCAGTATTTT CASSPARDTQYF
TRBJ2-1 14 NA NA TRBV10-3 TGTGCCATCAGTAAGGGACAAGGTGGGAATGAGCAGTTCTTC CAISKGQGGNEQFF
TRBJ1-4 18 NA NA TRBV3-1/TRBV3-2 TGTGCCAGCAGCCAAGGGGCCGTTGGTCCCGAGAGTAATGAAAAACTGTTTTTT CASSQGAVGPESNEKLFF
TRBJ1-2 15 NA NA TRBV4-2 TGTGCCAGCAGCCAAGACACAGGGAGCTACTATGGCTACACCTTC CASSQDTGSYYGYTF
TRBJ1-4 14 NA NA TRBV5-4 TGTGCCAGCAGCGTTCGTGCAACTAATGAAAAACTGTTTTTT CASSVRATNEKLFF
TRBJ2-6 14 NA NA TRBV3-1/TRBV3-2 TGTGCCAGCAGCCAGGCAGCTGGGGCCAACGTCCTGACTTTC CASSQAAGANVLTF
TRBJ1-1 13 NA NA TRBV11-3 TGTGCCAGCAGCTCCCCCCGCGGGGGAGAAGCTTTCTTT CASSSPRGGEAFF
TRBJ2-6 18 NA NA TRBV6-1 TGTGCCAGCAGTGCTTTGCCGAGTAGCTTCTCTGGGGCCAACGTCCTGACTTTC CASSALPSSFSGANVLTF
TRBJ1-1 15 NA NA TRBV28 TGTGCCAGCAGTTTAGGTACAGTTTATTACACTGAAGCTTTCTTT CASSLGTVYYTEAFF
TRBJ1-1 16 NA NA TRBV18 TGTGCCAGCTCAGGTCAAACGGGGTCGGTGAACACTGAAGCTTTCTTT CASSGQTGSVNTEAFF
TRBJ1-5 18 NA TRBD1 TRBV15 TGTGCCACCAGCACCCGGGGGACAGGGGTTTCCGTCAATCAGCCCCAGCATTTT CATSTRGTGVSVNQPQHF
TRBJ2-7 14 NA NA TRBV28 TGTGCCAGCAGTTCGACAGGAAGGATCTACGAGCAGTACTTC CASSSTGRIYEQYF
TRBJ1-2 16 few NA TRBV3-1/TRBV3-2 TGTGCCAGCAGCCAAGATGGGTACTTGGGAGGCTATGGCTACACCTTC CASSQDGYLGGYGYTF
TRBJ2-2 15 NA TRBD2 TRBV7-3 TGTGCCAGCAGCCGGAGCGGGGGGAACACCGGGGAGCTGTTTTTT CASSRSGGNTGELFF
TRBJ2-5 16 once TRBD2 TRBV10-3 TGTGCCATCAGTGAAACTAGCGGGGGGTTATGGGAGACCCAGTACTTC CAISETSGGLWETQYF